A selection of T cell receptor beta chains follows, all from one sample in a study of T cells of healthy individuals. MiXCR, applied by TCRdb to the 5' RACE reads, yields one record per CDR3 protein. The sample carries 63,000 or so distinct CDR3 sequences, about a sixth recorded once. These receptors were taken from a human donor in good health. Both conserved end residues are part of each CDR3. The D gene is left open where the match is weak. Some rows have no size entry. The others give once, few or many, or a class for an expanded clone.

j_call: TRBJ2-7
v_call: TRBV28
clone_size: -
d_call: -
cdr3_aa: CASSLRAAGYEQYF
cdr3_nt: TGTGCCAGCAGTTTACGGGCAGCTGGTTACGAGCAGTACTTC

j_call: TRBJ1-4
v_call: TRBV12-3/TRBV12-4
clone_size: -
d_call: TRBD1
cdr3_aa: CASSFNRGLREKLFF
cdr3_nt: TGTGCCAGCAGTTTTAACAGGGGGCTTAGGGAAAAACTGTTTTTT

j_call: TRBJ2-6
v_call: TRBV5-1
clone_size: few
d_call: -
cdr3_aa: CASSLQGAGANVLTF
cdr3_nt: TGCGCCAGCAGCTTGCAGGGTGCCGGGGCCAACGTCCTGACTTTC

j_call: TRBJ2-7
v_call: TRBV10-3
clone_size: -
d_call: TRBD2
cdr3_aa: CAIAPGGGYEQYF
cdr3_nt: TGTGCCATCGCACCGGGGGGAGGCTACGAGCAGTACTTC

j_call: TRBJ2-1
v_call: TRBV12-3/TRBV12-4
clone_size: -
d_call: -
cdr3_aa: CASSLDSLNEQFF
cdr3_nt: TGTGCCAGCAGTTTAGATTCCTTAAATGAGCAGTTCTTC

j_call: TRBJ1-2
v_call: TRBV5-6
clone_size: few
d_call: TRBD1
cdr3_aa: CASSLEGARGYTF
cdr3_nt: TGTGCCAGCAGCTTGGAGGGGGCGCGGGGCTACACCTTC

j_call: TRBJ2-7
v_call: TRBV7-9
clone_size: few
d_call: -
cdr3_aa: CASSERRFGDEQYF
cdr3_nt: TGTGCCAGCAGCGAGAGGAGGTTCGGGGACGAGCAGTACTTC

j_call: TRBJ1-2
v_call: TRBV30
clone_size: many
d_call: -
cdr3_aa: CAWSVPGSDYGYTF
cdr3_nt: TGTGCCTGGAGTGTACCGGGTTCGGACTATGGCTACACCTTC

j_call: TRBJ2-1
v_call: TRBV19
clone_size: many
d_call: -
cdr3_aa: CASTRTNRDSYNEQFF
cdr3_nt: TGTGCCAGTACCAGAACAAACCGTGACTCCTACAATGAGCAGTTCTTC

j_call: TRBJ1-2
v_call: TRBV28
clone_size: few
d_call: -
cdr3_aa: CASSPPGPNYGYTF
cdr3_nt: TGTGCCAGCAGTCCGCCGGGACCTAACTATGGCTACACCTTC

j_call: TRBJ2-1
v_call: TRBV9
clone_size: few
d_call: TRBD1
cdr3_aa: CASSKIDRGYNEQFF
cdr3_nt: TGTGCCAGCAGCAAAATAGACAGGGGCTACAATGAGCAGTTCTTC

j_call: TRBJ2-1
v_call: TRBV5-1
clone_size: few
d_call: TRBD2
cdr3_aa: CASSSSGSTYNEQFF
cdr3_nt: TGCGCCAGCAGCTCTAGCGGGAGTACCTACAATGAGCAGTTCTTC

j_call: TRBJ2-4
v_call: TRBV4-1
clone_size: many
d_call: -
cdr3_aa: CASSQDGSKNIQYF
cdr3_nt: TGCGCCAGCAGCCAAGATGGCAGTAAAAACATTCAGTACTTC

j_call: TRBJ1-4
v_call: TRBV20-1
clone_size: many
d_call: -
cdr3_aa: CSAFINEKLFF
cdr3_nt: TGCAGTGCTTTCATTAATGAAAAACTGTTTTTT

j_call: TRBJ2-3
v_call: TRBV20-1
clone_size: many
d_call: TRBD2
cdr3_aa: CSASSSGRATDTQYF
cdr3_nt: TGCAGTGCTAGTTCTAGCGGGAGGGCGACAGATACGCAGTATTTT

j_call: TRBJ1-5
v_call: TRBV27
clone_size: many
d_call: TRBD1
cdr3_aa: CASRLQGARVGPQHF
cdr3_nt: TGTGCCAGCAGGTTACAGGGGGCGCGGGTTGGACCCCAGCATTTT

j_call: TRBJ1-1
v_call: TRBV4-3
clone_size: -
d_call: -
cdr3_aa: CASSQDRTGAFF
cdr3_nt: TGCGCCAGCAGCCAAGATCGAACAGGCGCTTTCTTT

j_call: TRBJ1-3
v_call: TRBV20-1
clone_size: many
d_call: -
cdr3_aa: CSARAETVSGNTIYF
cdr3_nt: TGCAGTGCTAGAGCCGAGACAGTCTCTGGAAACACCATATATTTT

j_call: TRBJ2-7
v_call: TRBV12-3/TRBV12-4
clone_size: many
d_call: -
cdr3_aa: CASSPRAYEQYF
cdr3_nt: TGTGCCAGCAGTCCGAGGGCATACGAGCAGTACTTC

j_call: TRBJ2-1
v_call: TRBV7-3
clone_size: -
d_call: TRBD2
cdr3_aa: CASSLSLTSGSGEQFF
cdr3_nt: TGTGCCAGCAGCTTAAGTCTGACTAGCGGGAGCGGTGAGCAGTTCTTC

j_call: TRBJ1-1
v_call: TRBV6-5
clone_size: once
d_call: -
cdr3_aa: CASSYDGANTEAFF
cdr3_nt: TGTGCCAGCAGTTACGATGGGGCCAACACTGAAGCTTTCTTT

j_call: TRBJ2-3
v_call: TRBV21-1
clone_size: many
d_call: -
cdr3_aa: CASSRNRGSTDTQYF
cdr3_nt: TGTGCCAGCAGCAGAAACAGGGGAAGCACAGATACGCAGTATTTT

j_call: TRBJ1-2
v_call: TRBV27
clone_size: many
d_call: TRBD1
cdr3_aa: CASSLSGLTGGTGYTF
cdr3_nt: TGTGCCAGCAGTTTATCCGGGTTGACAGGGGGCACAGGCTACACCTTC

j_call: TRBJ2-3
v_call: TRBV20-1
clone_size: -
d_call: TRBD2
cdr3_aa: CSASGFASGRSDTQYF
cdr3_nt: TGCAGTGCTAGCGGCTTCGCTAGCGGGAGGTCAGATACGCAGTATTTT

j_call: TRBJ2-7
v_call: TRBV7-9
clone_size: few
d_call: -
cdr3_aa: CASSSTGTPSYEQYF
cdr3_nt: TGTGCCAGCAGCTCAACAGGGACCCCCTCCTACGAGCAGTACTTC

j_call: TRBJ2-7
v_call: TRBV28
clone_size: few
d_call: -
cdr3_aa: CASSSGGGWSSYEQYF
cdr3_nt: TGTGCCAGCAGTTCCGGGGGCGGTTGGAGCTCCTACGAGCAGTACTTC

j_call: TRBJ2-1
v_call: TRBV30
clone_size: many
d_call: TRBD2
cdr3_aa: CAWRQRGVNEQFF
cdr3_nt: TGTGCCTGGAGGCAGCGGGGAGTCAATGAGCAGTTCTTC

j_call: TRBJ2-3
v_call: TRBV7-3
clone_size: -
d_call: -
cdr3_aa: CASSPSGHHTDTQYF
cdr3_nt: TGTGCCAGCAGCCCTAGTGGACACCACACAGATACGCAGTATTTT

j_call: TRBJ2-6
v_call: TRBV4-3
clone_size: many
d_call: TRBD1
cdr3_aa: CASSQHDRVSGANVLTF
cdr3_nt: TGCGCCAGCAGCCAACATGACAGGGTCTCTGGGGCCAACGTCCTGACTTTC

j_call: TRBJ2-1
v_call: TRBV7-9
clone_size: -
d_call: -
cdr3_aa: CASSLEVPNEQFF
cdr3_nt: TGTGCCAGCAGCTTAGAGGTCCCCAATGAGCAGTTCTTC

j_call: TRBJ1-1
v_call: TRBV18
clone_size: -
d_call: -
cdr3_aa: CASSPGSLGMNTEAFF
cdr3_nt: TGTGCCAGCTCACCGGGGAGCTTAGGAATGAACACTGAAGCTTTCTTT

j_call: TRBJ2-6
v_call: TRBV12-5
clone_size: -
d_call: -
cdr3_aa: CASGLRSGVGANVLTF
cdr3_nt: TGTGCTAGTGGTTTGAGGTCTGGGGTCGGGGCCAACGTCCTGACTTTC

j_call: TRBJ2-2
v_call: TRBV4-3
clone_size: -
d_call: TRBD2
cdr3_aa: CASSQGLVTGELFF
cdr3_nt: TGCGCCAGCAGCCAGGGACTAGTTACCGGGGAGCTGTTTTTT

j_call: TRBJ2-3
v_call: TRBV5-4
clone_size: -
d_call: -
cdr3_aa: CASSLGDGRITDTQYF
cdr3_nt: TGTGCCAGCAGCTTGGGTGACGGGAGAATCACAGATACGCAGTATTTT

j_call: TRBJ2-7
v_call: TRBV10-3
clone_size: many
d_call: TRBD2
cdr3_aa: CAISGRGRSYEQYF
cdr3_nt: TGTGCCATCAGTGGGCGGGGGAGAAGTTACGAGCAGTACTTC

j_call: TRBJ2-2
v_call: TRBV19
clone_size: -
d_call: TRBD1
cdr3_aa: CATSGTAASTGELFF
cdr3_nt: TGTGCCACCTCCGGGACAGCCGCATCCACCGGGGAGCTGTTTTTT

j_call: TRBJ2-3
v_call: TRBV5-4
clone_size: -
d_call: TRBD2
cdr3_aa: CASSQRGGQDTQYF
cdr3_nt: TGTGCCAGCAGCCAGCGGGGGGGCCAAGATACGCAGTATTTT

j_call: TRBJ2-1
v_call: TRBV4-2
clone_size: -
d_call: -
cdr3_aa: CASSQGTEQFF
cdr3_nt: TGTGCCAGCAGCCAAGGGACTGAGCAGTTCTTC

j_call: TRBJ1-5
v_call: TRBV28
clone_size: medium-sized
d_call: TRBD1
cdr3_aa: CATKTGTGESQPQHF
cdr3_nt: TGTGCCACCAAAACCGGGACAGGGGAGAGTCAGCCCCAGCATTTT

j_call: TRBJ2-7
v_call: TRBV5-6
clone_size: -
d_call: -
cdr3_aa: CASSSLIAYEQYF
cdr3_nt: TGTGCCAGCAGCTCCCTAATTGCCTACGAGCAGTACTTC

j_call: TRBJ2-3
v_call: TRBV12-3/TRBV12-4
clone_size: many
d_call: -
cdr3_aa: CASRVGKDTQYF
cdr3_nt: TGTGCCAGCAGGGTCGGGAAAGATACGCAGTATTTT

j_call: TRBJ2-7
v_call: TRBV5-1
clone_size: many
d_call: -
cdr3_aa: CASSPRTQGRYEQYF
cdr3_nt: TGCGCCAGCAGCCCGCGGACGCAGGGACGGTACGAGCAGTACTTC

j_call: TRBJ1-5
v_call: TRBV27
clone_size: -
d_call: TRBD1
cdr3_aa: CASSPGTGGGQPQHF
cdr3_nt: TGTGCCAGCAGTCCAGGGACAGGGGGTGGCCAGCCCCAGCATTTT

j_call: TRBJ2-2
v_call: TRBV7-9
clone_size: -
d_call: TRBD2
cdr3_aa: CASSSSGLAISGELFF
cdr3_nt: TGTGCCAGCAGCTCGTCGGGACTAGCAATCTCCGGGGAGCTGTTTTTT

j_call: TRBJ2-1
v_call: TRBV28
clone_size: few
d_call: TRBD1
cdr3_aa: CASSPPGQSHNEQFF
cdr3_nt: TGTGCCAGCAGCCCACCGGGACAGAGCCACAATGAGCAGTTCTTC

j_call: TRBJ1-4
v_call: TRBV4-1
clone_size: few
d_call: -
cdr3_aa: CASSQRGEKLFF
cdr3_nt: TGCGCCAGCAGCCAAAGGGGGGAAAAACTGTTTTTT

j_call: TRBJ2-1
v_call: TRBV4-1
clone_size: few
d_call: -
cdr3_aa: CASSHRSVVGTYNEQFF
cdr3_nt: TGCGCCAGCAGCCACAGATCGGTTGTGGGGACCTACAATGAGCAGTTCTTC

j_call: TRBJ2-1
v_call: TRBV28
clone_size: -
d_call: TRBD1
cdr3_aa: CASSSPGQMYNEQFF
cdr3_nt: TGTGCCAGCAGTTCTCCGGGACAGATGTACAATGAGCAGTTCTTC

j_call: TRBJ2-7
v_call: TRBV6-2/TRBV6-3
clone_size: many
d_call: TRBD1
cdr3_aa: CASSLWTGPYEQYF
cdr3_nt: TGTGCCAGCAGTTTATGGACAGGGCCCTACGAGCAGTACTTC

j_call: TRBJ1-4
v_call: TRBV5-5
clone_size: -
d_call: TRBD1
cdr3_aa: CASSLDPTGDEKLFF
cdr3_nt: TGTGCCAGCAGCTTGGACCCCACAGGGGATGAAAAACTGTTTTTT

j_call: TRBJ2-5
v_call: TRBV12-3/TRBV12-4
clone_size: -
d_call: -
cdr3_aa: CASSFYQETQYF
cdr3_nt: TGTGCCAGCAGTTTTTACCAAGAGACCCAGTACTTC

j_call: TRBJ1-1
v_call: TRBV6-2/TRBV6-3
clone_size: few
d_call: -
cdr3_aa: CASRMDSTEAFF
cdr3_nt: TGTGCCAGCAGAATGGACAGCACTGAAGCTTTCTTT

j_call: TRBJ2-1
v_call: TRBV7-8
clone_size: many
d_call: TRBD2
cdr3_aa: CASRSGRAGNEQFF
cdr3_nt: TGTGCCAGCAGGAGCGGGAGGGCGGGGAATGAGCAGTTCTTC

j_call: TRBJ2-5
v_call: TRBV20-1
clone_size: few
d_call: TRBD1
cdr3_aa: CSATGGWFQYF
cdr3_nt: TGCAGTGCTACAGGGGGTTGGTTCCAGTACTTC

j_call: TRBJ2-1
v_call: TRBV2
clone_size: -
d_call: -
cdr3_aa: CASGQTPLEKEEQFF
cdr3_nt: TGTGCCAGCGGACAGACCCCCCTGGAGAAGGAGGAGCAGTTCTTC